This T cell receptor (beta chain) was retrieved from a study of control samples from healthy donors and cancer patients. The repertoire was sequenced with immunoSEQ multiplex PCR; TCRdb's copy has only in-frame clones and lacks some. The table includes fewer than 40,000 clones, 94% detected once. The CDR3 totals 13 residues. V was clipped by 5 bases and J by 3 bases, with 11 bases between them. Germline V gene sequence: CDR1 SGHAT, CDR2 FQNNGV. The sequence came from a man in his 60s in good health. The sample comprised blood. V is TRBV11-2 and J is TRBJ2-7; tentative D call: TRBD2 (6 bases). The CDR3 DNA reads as TGTGCCAGCAGCCTTCTGGGGGGCTACGAGCAGTACTTC. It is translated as CASSLLGGYEQYF.